A selection of T cell receptor beta chains follows, all from one sample in a study of Ad26.COV2.S vaccination and SARS-CoV-2 variants. TCRdb's table, derived via immunoSEQ multiplex PCR, lists solely in-frame clones and lacks some. The table lists approximately 140,000 clones, about nine tenths of them singletons, with 4% to 6% in the top ten. The source was peripheral blood, collected after recovery from COVID-19. These receptors all come from a human donor who had recovered from COVID-19. The CDR3 runs from the conserved cysteine through the conserved F or W. The D gene is left open where the match is weak. The size field is filled for only some rows; it gives once, few, many or a size class.

j_call clone_size v_call d_call cdr3_nt cdr3_aa
TRBJ2-1 - TRBV28 - TGTGCCAGCAGTTTAGGCAACGGGCAGTTCTTC CASSLGNGQFF
TRBJ1-1 - TRBV7-2 TRBD1 TGTGCCAGCAGCTTTGGACAGGGCTTGAACACTGAAGCTTTCTTT CASSFGQGLNTEAFF
TRBJ1-1 - TRBV28 - TGTGCCAGCAAGGGCGGTGTGGGATGGGCTTTCTTT CASKGGVGWAFF
TRBJ2-1 few TRBV9 TRBD2 TGTGCCAGCAGCGGAGTTGCGGGGGGCTTTAGGGCGAATGAGCAGTTCTTC CASSGVAGGFRANEQFF
TRBJ2-1 - TRBV4-1 - TGCGCCAGCAGCCAAGACTACCCACAGGTTTGGAATGAGCAGTTCTTC CASSQDYPQVWNEQFF
TRBJ2-6 once TRBV4-3 TRBD2 TGCGCCAGCAGCCAGGATCGACTAGCGGGGGGGCATTCTGGGGCCAACGTCCTGACTTTC CASSQDRLAGGHSGANVLTF
TRBJ1-1 few TRBV7-8 - TGTGCCAGCAGCTTAGCGGGACACTTGAACACTGAAGCTTTCTTT CASSLAGHLNTEAFF
TRBJ2-4 - TRBV4-3 - TGCGCCAGCAGCCAAGGGACCAGTAAGAATGGGAACATTCAGTACTTC CASSQGTSKNGNIQYF
TRBJ1-4 once TRBV6-5 TRBD1 TGTGCCAGCAGTTCCGCCGGGACAGGGGGTGAAAAACTGTTTTTT CASSSAGTGGEKLFF
TRBJ2-1 - TRBV3-1/TRBV3-2 - TGTGCCAGCAGCCAAGAAGGGGATCAGTTCTTC CASSQEGDQFF
TRBJ2-5 - TRBV30 - TGTGCCTGGACCCCCCCGGGACAAGAGACCCAGTACTTC CAWTPPGQETQYF
TRBJ1-2 - TRBV29-1 - TGCAGCGTTCCGATACAGGGAGAGGTGGGCTACACCTTC CSVPIQGEVGYTF
TRBJ1-6 - TRBV2 TRBD1 TGTGCCAGCGCTCGGGACAGGGGATCACCCCTCCACTTT CASARDRGSPLHF
TRBJ1-1 - TRBV19 - TGTGCCAGTAGTTTAAAGGGGAGTGGTAGATCTTTCTTT CASSLKGSGRSFF
TRBJ2-1 - TRBV25-1 TRBD1 TGTGCCAGCCAGACAGGGAATAGCTCCTACAATGAGCAGTTCTTC CASQTGNSSYNEQFF
TRBJ1-1 once TRBV27 TRBD1 TGTGCCAGCAGAGGACAGGGAGGCGTCACTGAAGCTTTCTTT CASRGQGGVTEAFF